Each of the 9 T cell receptor beta chains below was sequenced from the same sample in a study of T cells expressing NK-cell markers. TCRdb re-analyzed the 5' RACE reads; it lists each CDR3 protein once, without DNA. This sample contains 440,000 or so distinct CDR3 sequences. Sequenced input: blood T cells: a sorted CD56 or NKG2C T cell subset, CD4+ or CD8+ T cells, or bulk PBMC T cells (not recorded which). These receptors were obtained from a woman aged 18 to 69 in good health.

The V gene is TRBV6-5, the J gene TRBJ2-7; TCRdb proposes TRBD1, but this gene call is untestable without DNA. Germline CDR1 is MNHEY and CDR2 is SVGAGI. The CDR3 runs to 14 residues. The CDR3 here is CASSYDRGAYEQYF.

This chain links TRBV5-1 with TRBJ1-1; the TCRdb call, TRBD1, lacks DNA for checking. The CDR3 consists of 15 residues. Germline CDR1 and CDR2: SGHRS and YFSETQ. CDR3 region: CASSFPGSSNTEAFF.

V gene TRBV10-3 combines with J gene TRBJ2-7; TCRdb gives TRBD2 as the D gene, but with no DNA this cannot be confirmed. Germline V gene lookup returns CDR1 ENHRY and CDR2 SYGVKD. The CDR3 is 13 residues long. CDR3 region: CAISRLADYEQYF.

The chain employs TRBV20-1 and TRBJ2-5; TCRdb's assignment of TRBD2 cannot be checked, as there is no DNA. The CDR3 length is 15 residues. The V gene's germline CDR1 is DFQATT and CDR2 SNEGSKA (reference sequence). CDR3 region: CSGSGLAGGVETQYF.

The chain recombines TRBV5-1 with TRBJ2-1; the D call from TCRdb, TRBD1, cannot be confirmed without DNA. Germline assignment: CDR1 SGHRS and CDR2 YFSETQ. The length of the CDR3 is 15 residues. The CDR3 is CASSRPGVPYNEQFF.

J is TRBJ1-5 and V is TRBV6-5. This CDR3 is built from 14 residues. The germline gives CDR1 MNHEY, CDR2 SVGAGI. The CDR3: CASSYSQSNQPQHF.

J is TRBJ1-1 and V is TRBV12-3 or TRBV12-4. The CDR3 consists of 12 residues. The CDR3 here is CASSLIHTEAFF.

The rearrangement links TRBV5-1 to TRBJ2-1; TCRdb names TRBD2, which stays unverified in the absence of DNA. This CDR3 is 14 amino acids long. Germline-derived CDR1 and CDR2 are SGHRS and YFSETQ. CDR3 sequence: CASSPIGGDNEQFF.

This chain joins TRBV5-1 and TRBJ1-2; TCRdb picks TRBD1, but there is no DNA to check that call. The CDR3 runs to 18 residues. Germline CDR1 is SGHRS and CDR2 is YFSETQ. This CDR3 reads CASSLVRTGVLANYGYTF.